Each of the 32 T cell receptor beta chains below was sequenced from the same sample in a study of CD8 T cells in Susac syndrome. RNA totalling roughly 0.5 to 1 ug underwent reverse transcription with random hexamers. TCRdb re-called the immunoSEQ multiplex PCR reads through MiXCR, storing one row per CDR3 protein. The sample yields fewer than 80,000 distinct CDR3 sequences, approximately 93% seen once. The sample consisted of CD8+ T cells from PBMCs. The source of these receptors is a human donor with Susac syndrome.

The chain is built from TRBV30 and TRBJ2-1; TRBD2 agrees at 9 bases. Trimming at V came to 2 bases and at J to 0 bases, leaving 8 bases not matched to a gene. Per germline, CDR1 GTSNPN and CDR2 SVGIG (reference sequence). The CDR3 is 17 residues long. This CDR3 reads CAWSRLAGFRSYNEQFF. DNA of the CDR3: TGTGCCTGGAGTCGCCTAGCGGGGTTTCGCTCCTACAATGAGCAGTTCTTC.

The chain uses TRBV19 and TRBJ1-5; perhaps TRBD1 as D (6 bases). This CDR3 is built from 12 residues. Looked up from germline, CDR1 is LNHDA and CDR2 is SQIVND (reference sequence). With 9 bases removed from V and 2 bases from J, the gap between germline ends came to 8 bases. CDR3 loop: CASRQGNQPQHF. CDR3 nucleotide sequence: TGTGCCAGCAGACAGGGCAATCAGCCCCAGCATTTT.

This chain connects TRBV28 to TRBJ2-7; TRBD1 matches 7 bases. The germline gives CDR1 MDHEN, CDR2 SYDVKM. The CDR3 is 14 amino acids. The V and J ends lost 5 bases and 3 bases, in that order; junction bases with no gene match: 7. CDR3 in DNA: TGTGCCAGCAGTCGGACAGGTCTGGGCTACGAGCAGTACTTC. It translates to CASSRTGLGYEQYF.

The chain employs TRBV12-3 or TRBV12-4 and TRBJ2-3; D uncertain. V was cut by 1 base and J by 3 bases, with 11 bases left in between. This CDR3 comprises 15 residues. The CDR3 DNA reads TGTGCCAGCAGTTTAGGGCCCTCCGGAACAGATACGCAGTATTTT. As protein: CASSLGPSGTDTQYF.

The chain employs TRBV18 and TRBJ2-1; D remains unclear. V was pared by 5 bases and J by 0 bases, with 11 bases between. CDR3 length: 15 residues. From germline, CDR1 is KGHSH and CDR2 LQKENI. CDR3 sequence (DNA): TGTGCCAGCTCAAAGGACGGTAGCTCCTACAATGAGCAGTTCTTC. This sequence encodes CASSKDGSSYNEQFF.

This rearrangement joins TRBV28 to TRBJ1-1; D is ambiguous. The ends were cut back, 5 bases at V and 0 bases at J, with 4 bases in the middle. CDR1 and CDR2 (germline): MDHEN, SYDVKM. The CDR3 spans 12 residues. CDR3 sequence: CASSGMNTEAFF. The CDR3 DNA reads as TGTGCCAGCAGTGGGATGAACACTGAAGCTTTCTTT.

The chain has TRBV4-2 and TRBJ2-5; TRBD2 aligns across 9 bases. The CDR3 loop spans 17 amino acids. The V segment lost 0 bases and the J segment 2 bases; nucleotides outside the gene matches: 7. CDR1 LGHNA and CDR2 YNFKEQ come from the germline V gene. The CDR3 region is CASSQEDASGVQETQYF. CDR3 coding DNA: TGTGCCAGCAGCCAAGAGGATGCTAGCGGGGTACAAGAGACCCAGTACTTC.

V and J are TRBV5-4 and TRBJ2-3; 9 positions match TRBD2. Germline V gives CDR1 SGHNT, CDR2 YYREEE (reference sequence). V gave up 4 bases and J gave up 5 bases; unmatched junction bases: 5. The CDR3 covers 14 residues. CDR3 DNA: TGTGCCAGCAGCCCCTTAGCGGGGGAAGATACGCAGTATTTT. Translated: CASSPLAGEDTQYF.

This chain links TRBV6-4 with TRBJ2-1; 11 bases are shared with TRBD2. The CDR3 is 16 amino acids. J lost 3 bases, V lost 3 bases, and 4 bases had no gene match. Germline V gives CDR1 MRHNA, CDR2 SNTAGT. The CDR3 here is CASSEGLADFYNEQFF. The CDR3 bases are TGTGCCAGCAGTGAGGGACTAGCGGATTTCTACAATGAGCAGTTCTTC.

The CDR3 is CASSQGGGAIHEQYF. CDR3 nucleotide sequence: TGTGCCAGCAGCCAAGGAGGGGGCGCAATCCACGAGCAGTACTTC. The genes are TRBV3-1 and TRBJ2-7, with 7 bases lining up with TRBD1. The CDR3 runs to 15 residues. Germline loops: CDR1 LGHDT, CDR2 YNNKEL (reference sequence). With 1 base clipped from V and 5 bases from J, the junction kept 8 bases outside the gene matches.

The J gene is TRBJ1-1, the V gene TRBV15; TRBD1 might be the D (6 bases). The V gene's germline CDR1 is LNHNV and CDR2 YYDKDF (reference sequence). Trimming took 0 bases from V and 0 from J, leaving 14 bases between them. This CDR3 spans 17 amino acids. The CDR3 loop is CATSREGFRDMNTEAFF. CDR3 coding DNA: TGTGCCACCAGCAGAGAGGGGTTTAGGGACATGAACACTGAAGCTTTCTTT.

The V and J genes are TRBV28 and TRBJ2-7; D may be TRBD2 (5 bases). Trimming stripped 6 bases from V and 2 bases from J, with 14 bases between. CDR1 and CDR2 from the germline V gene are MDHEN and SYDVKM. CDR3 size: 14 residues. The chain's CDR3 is CASRSSFGAYEQYF. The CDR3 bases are TGTGCCAGCAGATCAAGCTTCGGGGCCTACGAGCAGTACTTC.

CDR3 bases: TGTGCCAGCAGCGTCTACGGGGGGGGTCAAGATACGCAGTATTTT. This codes for CASSVYGGGQDTQYF. V and J are TRBV9 and TRBJ2-3; TRBD2 agrees at 8 bases. Germline V gene data show CDR1 as SGDLS and CDR2 as YYNGEE. This CDR3 comprises 15 residues. Trimming at V came to 2 bases and at J to 5 bases, leaving 7 bases not matched to a gene.

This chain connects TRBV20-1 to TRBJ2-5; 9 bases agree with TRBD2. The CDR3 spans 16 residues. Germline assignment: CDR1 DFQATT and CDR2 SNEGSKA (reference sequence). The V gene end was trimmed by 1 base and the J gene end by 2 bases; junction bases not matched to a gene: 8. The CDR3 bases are TGCAGTGCTAGAGCTGGGGCTAGCGGGGTACAAGAGACCCAGTACTTC. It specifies CSARAGASGVQETQYF.

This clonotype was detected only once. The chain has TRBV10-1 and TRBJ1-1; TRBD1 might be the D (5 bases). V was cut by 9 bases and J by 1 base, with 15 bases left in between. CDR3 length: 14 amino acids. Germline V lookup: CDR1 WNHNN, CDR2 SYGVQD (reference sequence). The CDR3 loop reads CASKDGHPNTEAFF. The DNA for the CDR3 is TGCGCCAGTAAAGATGGACATCCGAACACTGAAGCTTTCTTT.

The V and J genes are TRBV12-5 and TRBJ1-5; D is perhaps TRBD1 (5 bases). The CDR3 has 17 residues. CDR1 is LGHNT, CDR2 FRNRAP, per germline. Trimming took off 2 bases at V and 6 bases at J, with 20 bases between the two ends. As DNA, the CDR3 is TGTGCTAGTGGTTTGTCCTCCGGGACCCGAGGTGGTCAGCCCCAGCATTTT. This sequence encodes CASGLSSGTRGGQPQHF.

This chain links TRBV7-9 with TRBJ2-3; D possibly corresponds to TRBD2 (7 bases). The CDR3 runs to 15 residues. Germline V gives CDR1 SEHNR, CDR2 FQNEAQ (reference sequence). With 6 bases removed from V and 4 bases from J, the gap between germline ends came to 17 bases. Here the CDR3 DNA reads TGTGCCAGCAGGCCGAGGGGGGGTATGGCAGATACGCAGTATTTT. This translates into CASRPRGGMADTQYF. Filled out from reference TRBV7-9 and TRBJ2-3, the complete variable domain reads DTGVSQNPRHKITKRGQNVTFRCDPISEHNRLYWYRQTLGQGPEFLTYFQNEAQLEKSRLLSDRFSAERPKGSFSTLEIQRTEQGDSAMYLCASRPRGGMADTQYFGPGTRLTVL.

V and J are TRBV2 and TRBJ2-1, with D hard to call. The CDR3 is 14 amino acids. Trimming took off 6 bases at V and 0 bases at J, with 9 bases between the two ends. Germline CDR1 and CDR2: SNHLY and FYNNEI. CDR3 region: CASRAESSYNEQFF. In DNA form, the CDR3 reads TGTGCCAGCAGGGCGGAGAGCTCCTACAATGAGCAGTTCTTC. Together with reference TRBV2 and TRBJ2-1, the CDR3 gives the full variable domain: EPEVTQTPSHQVTQMGQEVILRCVPISNHLYFYWYRQILGQKVEFLVSFYNNEISEKSEIFDDQFSVERPDGSNFTLKIRSTKLEDSAMYFCASRAESSYNEQFFGPGTRLTVL.

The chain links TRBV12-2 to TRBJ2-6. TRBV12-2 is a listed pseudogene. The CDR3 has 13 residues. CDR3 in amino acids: CASRLGRINVLTF. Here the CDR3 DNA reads TGTGCAAGTCGCTTAGGCCGGATCAACGTCCTGACTTTC.

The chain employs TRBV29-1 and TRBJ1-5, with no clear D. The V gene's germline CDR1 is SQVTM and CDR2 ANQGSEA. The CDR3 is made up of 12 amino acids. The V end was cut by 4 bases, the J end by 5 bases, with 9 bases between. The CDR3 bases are TGCAGCGTTGGGACTGGAGATCAGCCCCAGCATTTT. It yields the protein CSVGTGDQPQHF.

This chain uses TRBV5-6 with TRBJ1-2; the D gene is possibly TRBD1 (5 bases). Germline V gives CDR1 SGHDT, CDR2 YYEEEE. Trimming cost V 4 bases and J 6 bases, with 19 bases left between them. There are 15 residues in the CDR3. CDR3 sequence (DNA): TGTGCCAGCAGCCAAGGATGGATAGGGGAAGATGGCTACACCTTC. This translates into CASSQGWIGEDGYTF.

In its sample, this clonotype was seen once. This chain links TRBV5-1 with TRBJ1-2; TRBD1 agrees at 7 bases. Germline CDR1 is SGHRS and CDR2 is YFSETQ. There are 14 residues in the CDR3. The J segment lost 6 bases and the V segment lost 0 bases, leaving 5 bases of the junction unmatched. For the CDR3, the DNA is TGCGCCAGCAGCTTGGAGACAGGGAAAGATGGCTACACCTTC. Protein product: CASSLETGKDGYTF.

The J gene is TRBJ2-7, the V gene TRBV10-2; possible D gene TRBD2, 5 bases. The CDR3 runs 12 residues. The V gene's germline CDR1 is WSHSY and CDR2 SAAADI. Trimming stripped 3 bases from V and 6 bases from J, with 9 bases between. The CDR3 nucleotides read TGCGCCAGCAGTGAAGGAGGCTCCGAGCAGTACTTC. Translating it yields CASSEGGSEQYF.

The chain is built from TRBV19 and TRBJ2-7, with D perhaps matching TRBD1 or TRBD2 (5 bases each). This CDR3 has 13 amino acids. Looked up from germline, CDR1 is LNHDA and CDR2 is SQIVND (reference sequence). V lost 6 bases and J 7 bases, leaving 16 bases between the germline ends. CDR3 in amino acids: CASRGVTRREQYF. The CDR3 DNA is TGTGCCAGTAGGGGGGTAACTCGAAGGGAGCAGTACTTC. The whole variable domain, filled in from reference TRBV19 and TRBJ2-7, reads DGGITQSPKYLFRKEGQNVTLSCEQNLNHDAMYWYRQDPGQGLRLIYYSQIVNDFQKGDIAEGYSVSREKKESFPLTVTSAQKNPTAFYLCASRGVTRREQYFGPGTRLTVT.

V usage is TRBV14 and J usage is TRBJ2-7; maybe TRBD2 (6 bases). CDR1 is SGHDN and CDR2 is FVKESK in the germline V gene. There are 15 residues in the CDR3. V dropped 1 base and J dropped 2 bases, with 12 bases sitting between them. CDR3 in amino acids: CASSQGRRTTYEQYF. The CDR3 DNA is TGTGCCAGCAGCCAAGGGCGGAGGACTACCTACGAGCAGTACTTC. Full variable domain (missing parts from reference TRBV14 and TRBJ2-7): EAGVTQFPSHSVIEKGQTVTLRCDPISGHDNLYWYRRVMGKEIKFLLHFVKESKQDESGMPNNRFLAERTGGTYSTLKVQPAELEDSGVYFCASSQGRRTTYEQYFGPGTRLTVT.

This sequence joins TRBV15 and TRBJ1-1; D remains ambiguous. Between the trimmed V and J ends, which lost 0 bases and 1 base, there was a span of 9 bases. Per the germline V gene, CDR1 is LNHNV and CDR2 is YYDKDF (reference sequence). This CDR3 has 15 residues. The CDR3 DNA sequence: TGTGCCACCAGCAGAGATCGGGCAGCGAACACTGAAGCTTTCTTT. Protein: CATSRDRAANTEAFF.

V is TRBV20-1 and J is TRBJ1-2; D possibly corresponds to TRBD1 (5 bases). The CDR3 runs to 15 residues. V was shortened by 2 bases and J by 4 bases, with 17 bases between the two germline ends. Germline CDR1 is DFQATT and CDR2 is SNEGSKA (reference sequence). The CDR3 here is CSARFSGGASYGYTF. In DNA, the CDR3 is TGCAGTGCTAGATTCTCGGGGGGAGCTAGCTATGGCTACACCTTC.

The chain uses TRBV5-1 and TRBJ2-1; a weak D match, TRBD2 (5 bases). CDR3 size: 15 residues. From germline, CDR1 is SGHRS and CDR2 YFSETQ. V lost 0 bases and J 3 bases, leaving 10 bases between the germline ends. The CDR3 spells CASSLARGIYNEQFF. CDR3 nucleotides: TGCGCCAGCAGCTTGGCACGGGGTATCTACAATGAGCAGTTCTTC.

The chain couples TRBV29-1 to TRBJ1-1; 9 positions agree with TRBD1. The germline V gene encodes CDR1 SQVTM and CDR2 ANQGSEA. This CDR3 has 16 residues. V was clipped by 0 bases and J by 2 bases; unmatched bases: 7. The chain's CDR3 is CSVEDRQGDPNTEAFF. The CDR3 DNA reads TGCAGCGTTGAAGATCGACAGGGGGACCCTAACACTGAAGCTTTCTTT.

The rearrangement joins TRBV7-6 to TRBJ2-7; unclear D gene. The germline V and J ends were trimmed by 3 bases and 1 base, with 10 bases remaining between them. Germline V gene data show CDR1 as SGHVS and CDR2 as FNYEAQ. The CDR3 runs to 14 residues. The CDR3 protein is CASSFFTDSYEQYF. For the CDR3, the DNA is TGTGCCAGCAGCTTTTTTACGGATTCCTACGAGCAGTACTTC.

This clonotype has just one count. The CDR3 nucleotides read TGTGCCAGCAGCCCACGACTTCCGGGGGTAACCGGGGAGCTGTTTTTT. Protein sequence: CASSPRLPGVTGELFF. V usage is TRBV12-3 or TRBV12-4 and J usage is TRBJ2-2, with D possibly TRBD2 on 6 matching bases. V lost 6 bases and J lost 5, with 19 bases in between. This CDR3 region has 16 residues.

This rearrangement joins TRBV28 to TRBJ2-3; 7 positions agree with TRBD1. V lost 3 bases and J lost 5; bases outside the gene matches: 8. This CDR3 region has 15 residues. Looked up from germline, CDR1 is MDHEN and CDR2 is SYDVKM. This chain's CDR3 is CASSFPTGAVDTQYF. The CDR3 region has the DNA TGTGCCAGCAGTTTCCCTACAGGGGCCGTAGATACGCAGTATTTT.